The following is a T cell receptor beta chain sequence with its context. The sample is drawn from a study of blood T cell repertoires in COVID-19. In the study overall: Samples taken during acute and convalescent COVID-19 were collected in the United States, Italy and Spain. Sources were T cells, B-cell-depleted T cells, or PBMCs; the material itself was cDNA or gDNA.

As processed by the authors: By means of reference gene primer amplification, nucleated cell counts were estimated. TCRdb's copy holds only in-frame clones and misses some; the assay was immunoSEQ multiplex PCR. V and J calls and clone size follow that table, whereas D and trimming were derived from the DNA. This table holds about 140,000 clones, roughly 89% found once. Material: peripheral blood. The clonotype comes from a man in his sixties with active or convalescent COVID-19.

The DNA of the CDR3 is TGTGCCAGCAGCCAGGGGAATTTGGCTAATGAAAAACTGTTTTTT. Encoded protein: CASSQGNLANEKLFF. The chain couples TRBV6-5 to TRBJ1-4; TRBD1 is a possible D gene (6 bases). The CDR3 is made up of 15 amino acids. Trimming pared 6 bases from V and 3 bases from J, leaving 14 bases between. Germline V gene sequence: CDR1 MNHEY, CDR2 SVGAGI.